This T cell receptor (beta chain) is from a study of blood T cell repertoires in COVID-19. With 1 base removed from V and 9 bases from J, the gap between germline ends came to 15 bases. The CDR3 sequence is 14 residues long. Germline V gene data show CDR1 as SGHTA and CDR2 as FQGNSA. TCRdb keeps only in-frame clones here, not all; method: immunoSEQ multiplex PCR. The table records approximately 190,000 clones, 88% of them present only once. The specimen was peripheral blood. V is TRBV7-2 and J is TRBJ1-2, with D perhaps TRBD1 (5 bases). The clonotype originates from a middle-aged man with active or convalescent COVID-19. The CDR3 protein is CASSLGRAFQSYTF. In nucleotides, the CDR3 is TGTGCCAGCAGCTTAGGCAGGGCCTTCCAAAGCTACACCTTC.